The sequence of this T cell receptor beta chain was determined in a study of blood T cell repertoires in COVID-19. Overall study: T cells, B-cell-depleted T cells, or PBMCs supplied cDNA or gDNA.

The germline V gene has CDR1 SQVTM and CDR2 ANQGSEA. The length of the CDR3 is 14 residues. Clones were sequenced by immunoSEQ multiplex PCR, and TCRdb holds only the in-frame ones, with some missing. The sample has approximately 250,000 clones, 86% seen once. The sequencing input was peripheral blood. This chain links TRBV29-1 with TRBJ1-2; no clear D gene. This TCR derives from a man younger than 45 who had recovered from COVID-19. The CDR3 coding sequence is TGCACAATAGGGAGGGCGGAAGCTAACTATGGCTACACCTTC. It translates to CTIGRAEANYGYTF.